Here is one T cell receptor (beta chain) with its context. What it binds is not known. Germline assignment: CDR1 SNHLY and CDR2 FYNNEI. V lost 5 bases, J lost 0 bases, and 13 bases lay in between. CDR3 length equals 15 residues. A multiplex PCR was run with 60 Vbeta primers and 13 Jbeta primers. TCRdb keeps only in-frame clones here, not all; method: immunoSEQ multiplex PCR. This sample yields around 200,000 clones, of which about 88% are seen a single time; approximately 0.31% belongs to the top ten. This sample stems from a study of cytomegalovirus exposure and HLA in healthy donors. Study context: Earlier results showed 90 million to 120 million unique TCR beta sequences derived from roughly 180 million T cells.

Points from the study as a whole: Several top significant clusters appeared, in a later analysis, to be linked to common viral pathogens.

This TCR derives from a woman aged 25 to 45 in good health and CMV-seronegative. The chain is built from TRBV2 and TRBJ2-5; possible D gene TRBD1, 5 bases. The sequenced material came from PBMCs. CDR3 amino acids: CASSLYRQNQETQYF. DNA of the CDR3: TGTGCCAGCAGTCTATATCGACAGAACCAAGAGACCCAGTACTTC.